This T cell receptor (beta chain) was profiled in a study of technical replicates of blood from several donors. TCRdb's copy holds only in-frame clones and misses some; the assay was immunoSEQ multiplex PCR. Of fewer than 100,000 clones listed, 89% are singletons. V was trimmed by 8 bases and J by 0 bases, leaving 10 bases between them. The CDR3 is 13 residues long. Germline lookup yields CDR1 LNHDA and CDR2 SQIVND (reference sequence). The receptor's source is a human donor in good health. The source material was T cells isolated from PBMCs. The chain couples TRBV19 to TRBJ1-1, with D perhaps TRBD1 (5 bases). CDR3 amino acids: CASGLGLNTEAFF. The DNA of the CDR3 is TGTGCCAGTGGCCTGGGGCTGAACACTGAAGCTTTCTTT.